The entry below gives a single T cell receptor beta chain sequence along with its context. What it binds is unknown. This record belongs to a study of cytomegalovirus exposure and HLA in healthy donors. The table came from immunoSEQ multiplex PCR; TCRdb's copy has only in-frame clones and leaves some out. This sample has approximately 65,000 clones; about 95% occur once, and the top ten carry roughly 1%. Study outcomes and limitations: The study listed roughly 160 cytomegalovirus-associated TCR beta chains. Cytomegalovirus status, reportedly, was diagnosed with high specificity and sensitivity by the classifier.

J lost 3 bases, V lost 6 bases, and 4 bases had no gene match. The CDR3 spans 15 residues. CDR1 and CDR2 from the germline V gene are MDHEN and SYDVKM. The source is a woman in her late teens or twenties in good health and CMV-seronegative. Sequencing was performed on PBMCs. The genes are TRBV28 and TRBJ2-1; 11 bases are shared with TRBD2. The DNA for the CDR3 is TGTGCCAGCAGGTCCGGGACTAGCGGCTACAATGAGCAGTTCTTC. It yields the protein CASRSGTSGYNEQFF.